One sample yielded the 27 T cell receptor beta chains listed below, sequenced in a study of cytomegalovirus exposure and HLA in healthy donors. PCR involved 60 Vbeta and 13 Jbeta primers. Here immunoSEQ multiplex PCR was the method, and the copy in TCRdb shows in-frame clones only, minus some. The table shows more than 95,000 clones, with about a sixth occurring only once. Material for sequencing was PBMCs. The receptors were sampled from a female donor in good health and CMV-seropositive.

The rearrangement uses TRBV5-5 and TRBJ1-2; 9 bases are a match to TRBD1. CDR3 size: 14 residues. Trimming at V came to 4 bases and at J to 8 bases, leaving 9 bases not matched to a gene. Germline V gene data show CDR1 as SGHKS and CDR2 as YYEKEE (reference sequence). In DNA, the CDR3 is TGTGCCAGCAGCAAGGCCGGGACAGGGTGGGGCTACACCTTC. Amino acid sequence: CASSKAGTGWGYTF.

This clone was detected a few times. The rearrangement uses TRBV5-4 and TRBJ1-1; no firm D call. Deletions cut 2 bases from V and 4 bases from J, with 12 bases between. CDR1 is SGHNT and CDR2 is YYREEE in the germline V gene (reference sequence). This CDR3 contains 14 residues. CDR3 coding DNA: TGTGCCAGCAGCTTTCGCTGGGAGGGCACTGAAGCTTTCTTT. It yields the protein CASSFRWEGTEAFF.

Only a few counts were recorded for this clone. The V call is TRBV19, the J call TRBJ1-5, with 12 bases fitting TRBD1. The ends lost 7 bases at V and 6 bases at J; junction bases unmatched: 7. Germline V gene lookup returns CDR1 LNHDA and CDR2 SQIVND (reference sequence). The CDR3 loop spans 15 amino acids. CDR3 amino acids: CASKEGQGARQPQHF. CDR3 sequence (DNA): TGTGCCAGTAAAGAGGGACAGGGGGCTCGTCAGCCCCAGCATTTT.

This clone was seen more than once but under ten times. The rearrangement joins TRBV18 to TRBJ2-7; 8 positions match TRBD1. Trimming cost V 2 bases and J 6 bases; bases outside gene matches: 9. The CDR3 contains 15 residues. Germline values: CDR1 KGHSH, CDR2 LQKENI. CDR3 in DNA: TGTGCCAGCTCACCAGGACAGGGAGTAAGAGGCGAGCAGTACTTC. Protein: CASSPGQGVRGEQYF.

This clone was observed a handful of times. The V and J genes are TRBV5-1 and TRBJ1-6; tentative D call: TRBD1 (5 bases). The CDR3 is 16 residues long. Trimming removed 2 bases from V and 11 bases from J, with 20 bases in between. Germline V gives CDR1 SGHRS, CDR2 YFSETQ. CDR3 sequence: CASSFHTAWGEAPLHF. The CDR3 coding sequence is TGCGCCAGCAGCTTTCATACAGCCTGGGGGGAGGCACCCCTCCACTTT.

The chain uses TRBV6-1 and TRBJ2-7, with TRBD2 as a possible D gene (6 bases). V dropped 4 bases and J dropped 2 bases, with 12 bases sitting between them. CDR1 MNHNS and CDR2 SASEGT come from the germline V gene. The CDR3 runs 14 residues. The CDR3 nucleotides are TGTGCCAGCAGTGTCGGGCGGGGCCCCTACGAGCAGTACTTC. Its protein is CASSVGRGPYEQYF.

This clone was observed a handful of times. This chain uses TRBV7-2 with TRBJ2-7, with 7 positions matching TRBD1. CDR1 is SGHTA, CDR2 FQGNSA, per germline. CDR3 length: 15 amino acids. Unmatched junction bases numbered 6, after V lost 3 bases and J lost 1 base. The DNA for the CDR3 is TGTGCCAGCAGCTTCCCAGGACAGGTATCCTACGAGCAGTACTTC. It translates to CASSFPGQVSYEQYF.

This clone has a handful of counts. The J gene is TRBJ1-2, the V gene TRBV9; 8 nucleotides line up with TRBD1. Germline CDR1 and CDR2: SGDLS and YYNGEE. This CDR3 has 17 amino acids. V lost 0 bases and J lost 5; bases outside the gene matches: 12. CDR3 amino acids: CASSVGVGGQGIYGYTF. The CDR3 DNA reads as TGTGCCAGCAGCGTAGGGGTAGGCGGACAGGGCATTTATGGCTACACCTTC.

The chain combines TRBV6-6 with TRBJ2-7, with 9 bases lining up with TRBD1. Germline V gene lookup returns CDR1 MNHNY and CDR2 SVGAGI (reference sequence). The CDR3 extends over 12 amino acids. V shed 8 bases and J 5 bases; nucleotides not matched to a gene: 4. CDR3 in amino acids: CASQGDRDEQYF. CDR3 bases: TGTGCCAGCCAAGGGGACAGGGACGAGCAGTACTTC.

The V call is TRBV7-2, the J call TRBJ2-5; D is undetermined. The CDR3 is 15 residues long. Germline CDR1 and CDR2: SGHTA and FQGNSA. V gave up 4 bases and J gave up 5 bases, with 17 bases separating them. The chain's CDR3 is CASSSYSTLVETQYF. The CDR3 DNA sequence: TGTGCCAGCAGCTCTTATTCGACACTGGTGGAGACCCAGTACTTC.

This clone was observed a few times. The V call is TRBV7-2, the J call TRBJ1-2, with 7 bases fitting TRBD1. After removal of 1 base from V and 3 bases from J, the junction contained 8 bases not matched to a gene. The CDR3 length is 16 residues. The V gene's germline CDR1 is SGHTA and CDR2 FQGNSA. CDR3 DNA sequence: TGTGCCAGCAGCTTAGTCTCCGGACAGGAGTACTATGGCTACACCTTC. Translation gives CASSLVSGQEYYGYTF.

A few counts support this clone. The chain carries TRBV20-1 and TRBJ1-1; D not certain. The CDR3 length is 11 residues. Germline loops: CDR1 DFQATT, CDR2 SNEGSKA (reference sequence). V was shortened by 5 bases and J by 3 bases, with 7 bases between the two germline ends. The CDR3 here is CSALGYTEAFF. The CDR3 bases are TGCAGTGCTCTTGGCTACACTGAAGCTTTCTTT.

The V gene is TRBV25-1, the J gene TRBJ2-7, with 8 bases identical to TRBD2. The germline V gene has CDR1 MGHDK and CDR2 SYGVNS. J gave up 6 bases and V 5 bases, and 9 bases lay outside the gene matches. This CDR3 contains 14 residues. CDR3 residues: CASSSTGGGGEQYF. CDR3 bases: TGTGCCAGCAGTTCAACCGGGGGGGGCGGCGAGCAGTACTTC.

V is TRBV19 and J is TRBJ2-2; D gene unclear. This CDR3 spans 14 amino acids. Germline values: CDR1 LNHDA, CDR2 SQIVND (reference sequence). Trimming removed 3 bases at V and 4 bases at J, with 9 bases between. The CDR3 is CASSIVGGTGELFF. The CDR3 DNA reads as TGTGCCAGTAGTATTGTCGGTGGCACCGGGGAGCTGTTTTTT.

This chain links TRBV30 with TRBJ2-2; tentatively, D is TRBD2 (6 bases). Trimming pared 5 bases from V and 4 bases from J, leaving 11 bases between. The CDR3 totals 13 residues. Germline V lookup: CDR1 GTSNPN, CDR2 SVGIG (reference sequence). CDR3 nucleotides: TGTGCCTGGCTTCCGGGAGTCACCGGGGAGCTGTTTTTT. Protein: CAWLPGVTGELFF. Supplemented by reference TRBV30 and TRBJ2-2, the full variable domain reads SQTIHQWPATLVQPVGSPLSLECTVEGTSNPNLYWYRQAAGRGLQLLFYSVGIGQISSEVPQNLSASRPQDRQFILSSKKLLLSDSGFYLCAWLPGVTGELFFGEGSRLTVL.

This chain connects TRBV4-1 to TRBJ2-3, with 7 bases lining up with TRBD1. The CDR3 spans 17 residues. V was clipped by 4 bases and J by 1 base; unmatched bases: 11. Per the germline V gene, CDR1 is MGHRA and CDR2 is YSYEKL. CDR3 nucleotide sequence: TGCGCCAGCAGCCGACAGGGATCTACTTTCGGCACAGATACGCAGTATTTT. This sequence encodes CASSRQGSTFGTDTQYF.

The chain joins TRBV30 to TRBJ2-5; 8 bases agree with TRBD2. The CDR3 sequence is 16 residues long. V trimming: 0 bases; J trimming: 0 bases; junction bases outside the gene matches: 6. Per germline, CDR1 GTSNPN and CDR2 SVGIG (reference sequence). The CDR3 bases are TGTGCCTGGAGTGTTCCGGGGGGGGGATACCAAGAGACCCAGTACTTC. Protein sequence: CAWSVPGGGYQETQYF.

To note about this clone: At the DNA level, this CDR3 is encoded by other sequences in the same sample as well. The CDR3 protein is CASSQDRGNTIYF. The CDR3 nucleotides read TGCGCCAGCAGCCAAGATCGGGGAAACACCATATATTTT. V gene TRBV4-3 combines with J gene TRBJ1-3; no clear D gene. CDR3 length: 13 residues. V lost 0 bases to trimming and J lost 4 bases, with 4 bases between them. Per germline, CDR1 LGHNA and CDR2 YSLEER.

This clone appeared a few times. The chain carries TRBV2 and TRBJ2-7; 10 nucleotides line up with TRBD1. With 1 base clipped from V and 0 bases from J, the junction kept 6 bases outside the gene matches. CDR3 length equals 17 residues. CDR1 and CDR2 from the germline V gene are SNHLY and FYNNEI. CDR3 residues: CASSEGRRQGASYEQYF. The CDR3 region has the DNA TGTGCCAGCAGTGAAGGTCGCCGACAGGGGGCCTCCTACGAGCAGTACTTC.

This clone turned up a few times. This chain connects TRBV30 to TRBJ1-1; 9 bases agree with TRBD1. With 2 bases clipped from V and 7 bases from J, the junction kept 8 bases outside the gene matches. CDR1 is GTSNPN and CDR2 is SVGIG in the germline V gene (reference sequence). This CDR3 region has 14 residues. CDR3 amino acids: CAWSTGTGSFEAFF. The CDR3 DNA follows: TGTGCCTGGAGTACAGGGACAGGGAGTTTTGAAGCTTTCTTT.

Written as DNA, the CDR3 is TGTGCCAGCAGCTTTCGTAGCGGGGGCCTAGGGGAGACCCAGTACTTC. This sequence encodes CASSFRSGGLGETQYF. The rearrangement joins TRBV7-8 to TRBJ2-5, with 9 bases matching TRBD2. The CDR3 totals 16 residues. In germline, CDR1 is SGHVS, CDR2 FQNEAQ. V trimming: 3 bases; J trimming: 5 bases; junction bases outside the gene matches: 10.

This clone was seen a handful of times. The chain carries TRBV2 and TRBJ1-2; possibly TRBD1 for D (5 bases). Germline CDR1 reads SNHLY; CDR2 reads FYNNEI. This CDR3 contains 14 residues. V was cut by 8 bases and J by 4 bases, with 17 bases left in between. The CDR3 is CASSLTGIIYGYTF. The CDR3 DNA sequence: TGTGCCAGCTCCCTCACAGGTATAATCTATGGCTACACCTTC.

The chain recombines TRBV6-1 with TRBJ1-2, with D uncertain. Germline V gives CDR1 MNHNS, CDR2 SASEGT. V lost 4 bases to trimming and J lost 2 bases, with 11 bases between them. The CDR3 sequence is 14 residues long. The CDR3 protein is CASSGHHTNYGYTF. The DNA of the CDR3 is TGTGCCAGCAGTGGACACCACACGAACTATGGCTACACCTTC.

This clone was observed a few times. In nucleotides, the CDR3 is TGTGCCAGCAGCTTTCAAGGGGGCTTCCACAATGAGCAGTTCTTC. Its protein product is CASSFQGGFHNEQFF. J is TRBJ2-1 and V is TRBV7-9; 7 nucleotides match TRBD1. This CDR3 is 15 amino acids long. Looked up from germline, CDR1 is SEHNR and CDR2 is FQNEAQ (reference sequence). Losses at the gene ends were 3 bases for V and 5 bases for J; bases not matched to a gene: 7.

V and J are TRBV29-1 and TRBJ1-1; perhaps TRBD1 as D (5 bases). V gave up 7 bases and J gave up 0 bases, with 9 bases separating them. This CDR3 has 12 residues. Germline CDR1 and CDR2: SQVTM and ANQGSEA. CDR3 loop: CSAMTVNTEAFF. CDR3 sequence (DNA): TGCAGCGCTATGACAGTGAACACTGAAGCTTTCTTT.

This clone was counted between two and nine times. The genes are TRBV7-9 and TRBJ1-1; D remains unclear. The ends were cut back, 1 base at V and 8 bases at J, with 8 bases in the middle. CDR1 is SEHNR, CDR2 FQNEAQ, per germline (reference sequence). The CDR3 totals 12 residues. The CDR3 here is CASSLDPGEAFF. The CDR3 DNA reads TGTGCCAGCAGCTTAGATCCGGGAGAAGCTTTCTTT.

This clone was counted between two and nine times. The V call is TRBV2, the J call TRBJ2-7; 10 bases fit TRBD1. CDR3 length equals 18 residues. The germline gives CDR1 SNHLY, CDR2 FYNNEI. With 8 bases clipped from V and 2 bases from J, the junction kept 18 bases outside the gene matches. In DNA, the CDR3 is TGTGCCAGCTCCAAGGGAGGGACAGGGGCTTCGTGGGCCTACGAGCAGTACTTC. Protein sequence: CASSKGGTGASWAYEQYF.